The 21 T cell receptor beta chains given below trace back to one sample, sequenced in a study of cytomegalovirus exposure and HLA in healthy donors. Primers: 60 Vbeta forward and 13 Jbeta reverse. Clones were sequenced by immunoSEQ multiplex PCR, and TCRdb holds only the in-frame ones, with some missing. The sample carries some 130,000 clones, around 77% recorded once. The material sequenced was PBMCs. These receptors came from a man aged 25-45 years in good health and CMV-seronegative.

This clone was recorded once. The V gene is TRBV5-1, the J gene TRBJ2-1; the match to TRBD2 covers 7 bases. The junction had 12 bases not matched to a gene; V was cut back by 1 base and J by 5 bases. This CDR3 has 17 residues. CDR1 is SGHRS and CDR2 is YFSETQ in the germline V gene. The CDR3 bases are TGCGCCAGCAGCTTGTATACGGCGGGAGTAGGCAACAATGAGCAGTTCTTC. The encoded protein is CASSLYTAGVGNNEQFF.

CDR3 amino acids: CASTATSYEQYF. Here the CDR3 DNA reads TGTGCCAGCACAGCGACCTCCTACGAGCAGTACTTC. The chain combines TRBV28 with TRBJ2-7, with D unclear. The ends were cut back, 7 bases at V and 0 bases at J, with 7 bases in the middle. Germline CDR1 and CDR2: MDHEN and SYDVKM. CDR3 size: 12 residues.

The CDR3 DNA sequence: TGCGCCAGCAGTCCCGAACTCGGGGGATACGAGCAGTACTTC. Translating gives CASSPELGGYEQYF. This sequence joins TRBV5-1 and TRBJ2-7; TRBD2 might be the D (6 bases). This CDR3 has 14 amino acids. Germline V gives CDR1 SGHRS, CDR2 YFSETQ. V was clipped by 5 bases and J by 4 bases, with 16 bases between them.

This chain connects TRBV6-1 to TRBJ2-3, with 10 bases aligning to TRBD2. Germline V gives CDR1 MNHNS, CDR2 SASEGT. This CDR3 contains 17 residues. The V segment lost 1 base and the J segment 2 bases; nucleotides outside the gene matches: 6. CDR3 nucleotide sequence: TGTGCCAGCAGTGAAGGACTAGCGGGTCAAATCACAGATACGCAGTATTTT. It is translated as CASSEGLAGQITDTQYF.

This clone was detected only once. V gene TRBV11-2 combines with J gene TRBJ2-7, with 9 nucleotides matching TRBD2. The germline V gene has CDR1 SGHAT and CDR2 FQNNGV. V lost 7 bases to trimming and J lost 0 bases; unmatched junction nucleotides: 13. The CDR3 has 17 residues. The CDR3 DNA follows: TGTGCCAGCACCCTTTCGGTAGCGGGGGTACCCTCCTACGAGCAGTACTTC. This codes for CASTLSVAGVPSYEQYF.

This clone was seen more than once but under ten times. This chain uses TRBV9 with TRBJ1-4, with 8 bases fitting TRBD1. From germline, CDR1 is SGDLS and CDR2 YYNGEE. This CDR3 is 15 amino acids long. V was clipped by 5 bases and J by 0 bases; unmatched bases: 3. This CDR3 is CASSETGATNEKLFF. The CDR3 coding sequence is TGTGCCAGCAGTGAGACAGGGGCAACTAATGAAAAACTGTTTTTT.

This clone has a handful of counts. This chain uses TRBV5-6 with TRBJ2-7; D remains unclear. Germline-derived CDR1 and CDR2 are SGHDT and YYEEEE. Deletions cut 0 bases from V and 3 bases from J, with 7 bases between. The CDR3 totals 13 residues. CDR3 bases: TGTGCCAGCAGCTTGGTAGGCGGCTACGAGCAGTACTTC. The encoded protein is CASSLVGGYEQYF.

V and J are TRBV6-1 and TRBJ2-7; TRBD2 is a possible D gene (6 bases). V was trimmed by 6 bases and J by 5 bases, leaving 14 bases between them. Germline V gives CDR1 MNHNS, CDR2 SASEGT. The CDR3 spans 13 residues. The CDR3 DNA sequence: TGTGCCAGCAGGTGGTGGGGGGACCACGAGCAGTACTTC. This encodes CASRWWGDHEQYF.

This clone was detected a few times. The chain uses TRBV7-3 and TRBJ2-1; 9 bases line up with TRBD2. Germline V gene sequence: CDR1 SGHTA, CDR2 FQGTGA. The J segment lost 8 bases and the V segment lost 1 base, leaving 9 bases of the junction unmatched. This CDR3 is built from 16 residues. As DNA, the CDR3 is TGTGCCAGCAGCTTAATCGGCGGGAGGGCCTTCCATGAGCAGTTCTTC. It yields the protein CASSLIGGRAFHEQFF.

This clone was picked up a small number of times. The chain has TRBV5-1 and TRBJ2-4; 10 positions agree with TRBD1. The trim removed 4 bases at V and 7 bases at J, leaving 11 bases unmatched. The CDR3 runs 16 residues. The germline CDR1 and CDR2 sequences are SGHRS and YFSETQ. CDR3 protein: CASSEGTGALVNIQYF. CDR3 nucleotides: TGCGCCAGCAGCGAGGGGACAGGGGCCCTCGTGAACATTCAGTACTTC.

The chain recombines TRBV7-3 with TRBJ1-1; perhaps TRBD1 as D (6 bases). Germline CDR1 reads SGHTA; CDR2 reads FQGTGA. Trimming stripped 5 bases from V and 11 bases from J, with 18 bases between. This CDR3 is built from 13 residues. CDR3 protein: CASSDSKDRQAFF. DNA of the CDR3: TGTGCCAGCAGCGATAGCAAGGACAGACAGGCTTTCTTT.

This chain links TRBV7-9 with TRBJ1-1; 10 bases fit TRBD1. The CDR3 runs 16 residues. Germline V CDR1 and CDR2: SEHNR, FQNEAQ (reference sequence). V lost 5 bases and J lost 2; bases outside the gene matches: 8. CDR3 sequence (DNA): TGTGCCAGCAGCAAAAATCGACAGGGGGCAAACACTGAAGCTTTCTTT. Translated, it gives CASSKNRQGANTEAFF.

This chain joins TRBV7-3 and TRBJ2-5; a weak D match, TRBD1 (6 bases). Germline CDR1 reads SGHTA; CDR2 reads FQGTGA. The V end was cut by 6 bases, the J end by 1 base, with 9 bases between. This CDR3 contains 13 residues. The CDR3 reads CASRQGPQETQYF. In DNA, the CDR3 is TGTGCCAGCAGACAGGGACCCCAAGAGACCCAGTACTTC. Looking up the rest from reference TRBV7-3 and TRBJ2-5 gives the full variable domain: GAGVSQTPSNKVTEKGKYVELRCDPISGHTALYWYRQSLGQGPEFLIYFQGTGAADDSGLPNDRFFAVRPEGSVSTLKIQRTERGDSAVYLCASRQGPQETQYFGPGTRLLVL.

This chain uses TRBV30 with TRBJ1-4; 7 bases are a match to TRBD1. Losses at the gene ends were 0 bases for V and 8 bases for J; bases not matched to a gene: 6. CDR1 is GTSNPN and CDR2 is SVGIG in the germline V gene (reference sequence). The CDR3 has 14 amino acids. The CDR3 is CAWSVSQGVEKLFF. DNA of the CDR3: TGTGCCTGGAGTGTTAGTCAGGGGGTAGAAAAACTGTTTTTT.

The rearrangement links TRBV2 to TRBJ1-5; possible D gene TRBD1, 5 bases. The CDR3 runs to 15 residues. CDR1 is SNHLY and CDR2 is FYNNEI in the germline V gene. V lost 6 bases and J lost 0, with 12 bases in between. This chain's CDR3 is CASSRQNLSNQPQHF. DNA for the CDR3: TGTGCCAGCAGCCGACAGAACCTTAGCAATCAGCCCCAGCATTTT.

V gene TRBV6-1 combines with J gene TRBJ2-1, with 15 nucleotides matching TRBD2. The germline V gene has CDR1 MNHNS and CDR2 SASEGT. V lost 6 bases and J lost 9; bases outside the gene matches: 6. The CDR3 loop spans 15 amino acids. CDR3 protein: CASSAGLAGGGEQFF. The CDR3 DNA is TGTGCCAGCAGCGCCGGACTAGCGGGAGGGGGTGAGCAGTTCTTC.

This clone was seen a few times. The CDR3 carries no conserved terminal phenylalanine or tryptophan, so it likely arises from a read error. The DNA is left out, because the CDR3 cannot be placed on it with certainty; the CDR3 is given as TCRdb lists it. The chain joins TRBV5-4 to TRBJ2-7; the D call of TRBD2 is as the table states it, not checked on the DNA. The CDR3 extends over 14 residues, inclusive of both ends. CDR1 and CDR2 from the germline V gene are SGHNT and YYREEE (reference sequence). This CDR3 reads CASSLAGQMPRGGL.

This chain uses TRBV6-5 with TRBJ1-1, with TRBD1 matching over 8 bases. Looked up from germline, CDR1 is MNHEY and CDR2 is SVGAGI. The CDR3 is 14 residues long. After removal of 6 bases from V and 3 bases from J, the junction contained 6 bases not matched to a gene. The CDR3 DNA sequence: TGTGCCAGCAGAAGGACAGGGATCGACACTGAAGCTTTCTTT. Translating it yields CASRRTGIDTEAFF.

The chain couples TRBV6-1 to TRBJ2-1; weak D call: TRBD2 (6 bases). Germline CDR1 reads MNHNS; CDR2 reads SASEGT. Deletions cut 6 bases from V and 6 bases from J, with 12 bases between. This CDR3 region has 13 residues. The CDR3 DNA is TGTGCCAGCAGCCGGGACTTTTTCAATGAGCAGTTCTTC. It translates to CASSRDFFNEQFF.

The rearrangement links TRBV6-5 to TRBJ2-7, with 7 bases that match TRBD1. The germline gives CDR1 MNHEY, CDR2 SVGAGI. Trimming took 0 bases from V and 1 from J; bases not matched to a gene: 6. This CDR3 spans 16 amino acids. CDR3 residues: CASSYSQGYHSYEQYF. CDR3 nucleotides: TGTGCCAGCAGTTACTCACAGGGGTACCATTCCTACGAGCAGTACTTC.

This clone has just one count. The chain combines TRBV15 with TRBJ2-7, with 7 bases that match TRBD2. Germline-derived CDR1 and CDR2 are LNHNV and YYDKDF (reference sequence). With V trimmed by 1 base and J by 4 bases, 16 bases remained unmatched. The CDR3 has 18 amino acids. The CDR3 DNA reads TGTGCCACCAGCAGAGTTTATGGGGGGACCGCGGGGGAATACGAGCAGTACTTC. Protein: CATSRVYGGTAGEYEQYF.